These 19 T cell receptor beta chains originate from one sample sequenced in a study of cytomegalovirus exposure and HLA in healthy donors. PCR involved 60 Vbeta and 13 Jbeta primers. Method: immunoSEQ multiplex PCR; TCRdb's copy keeps in-frame clones and lacks some. The sample includes tens of thousands of clones, roughly 70% of them seen just once. The sequenced material came from PBMCs. The receptors come from a man aged 45-65 years in good health and CMV-seronegative.

The chain recombines TRBV5-6 with TRBJ1-3; D not certain. This CDR3 comprises 14 residues. From germline, CDR1 is SGHDT and CDR2 YYEEEE. Trimming pared 4 bases from V and 0 bases from J, leaving 8 bases between. The CDR3 region is CASSPTFSGNTIYF. The DNA of the CDR3 is TGTGCCAGCAGCCCGACATTCTCTGGAAACACCATATATTTT.

This sequence joins TRBV30 and TRBJ1-4, with 8 bases that match TRBD1. The CDR3 runs to 14 residues. Germline trimming cut 4 bases from V and 5 bases from J; bases unmatched to any gene: 6. In germline, CDR1 is GTSNPN, CDR2 SVGIG (reference sequence). The CDR3 spells CAWTNRGLNEKLFF. The CDR3 bases are TGTGCCTGGACTAACAGGGGGTTGAATGAAAAACTGTTTTTT.

V is TRBV5-1 and J is TRBJ2-3; TRBD2 matches 9 bases. The V segment lost 5 bases and the J segment 4 bases; nucleotides outside the gene matches: 5. The CDR3 totals 14 residues. Germline loops: CDR1 SGHRS, CDR2 YFSETQ. The CDR3 is CASRVAGDPDTQYF. The CDR3 coding sequence is TGCGCCAGCAGGGTAGCGGGGGACCCAGATACGCAGTATTTT. Looking up the rest from reference TRBV5-1 and TRBJ2-3 gives the full variable domain: KAGVTQTPRYLIKTRGQQVTLSCSPISGHRSVSWYQQTPGQGLQFLFEYFSETQRNKGNFPGRFSGRQFSNSRSEMNVSTLELGDSALYLCASRVAGDPDTQYFGPGTRLTVL.

This clone was picked up a small number of times. The chain has TRBV9 and TRBJ2-1, with 9 nucleotides matching TRBD2. Germline V gives CDR1 SGDLS, CDR2 YYNGEE. V trimming: 4 bases; J trimming: 4 bases; junction bases outside the gene matches: 18. This CDR3 spans 19 amino acids. CDR3 protein: CASSYAPGLAGDFYNEQFF. For the CDR3, the DNA is TGTGCCAGCAGCTACGCCCCCGGATTAGCGGGGGATTTTTACAATGAGCAGTTCTTC. The full variable domain, with the rest looked up from reference TRBV9 and TRBJ2-1, is DSGVTQTPKHLITATGQRVTLRCSPRSGDLSVYWYQQSLDQGLQFLIQYYNGEERAKGNILERFSAQQFPDLHSELNLSSLELGDSALYFCASSYAPGLAGDFYNEQFFGPGTRLTVL.

This chain connects TRBV19 to TRBJ1-3, with a weak D call TRBD1 (5 bases). There are 13 residues in the CDR3. Between the trimmed V and J ends, which lost 5 bases and 4 bases, there was a span of 9 bases. Germline values: CDR1 LNHDA, CDR2 SQIVND (reference sequence). The CDR3 DNA sequence: TGTGCCAGTAGTGTGGGACTCGGAAACACCATATATTTT. Its protein product is CASSVGLGNTIYF.

V usage is TRBV29-1 and J usage is TRBJ1-1; D unclear. Trimming pared 5 bases from V and 6 bases from J, leaving 16 bases between. This CDR3 has 13 amino acids. Germline V gene lookup returns CDR1 SQVTM and CDR2 ANQGSEA. This CDR3 reads CSVSNRLGAEAFF. CDR3 nucleotides: TGCAGCGTTTCAAACCGACTCGGTGCTGAAGCTTTCTTT. The full variable domain, rest sourced from reference TRBV29-1 and TRBJ1-1, is SAVISQKPSRDICQRGTSLTIQCQVDSQVTMMFWYRQQPGQSLTLIATANQGSEATYESGFVIDKFPISRPNLTFSTLTVSNMSPEDSSIYLCSVSNRLGAEAFFGQGTRLTVV.

This clone appeared once. An end of the junction does not agree with germline; a read error may underlie this. CDR3 DNA: TGTGCCAGCAGAGGGACAGCAGCCCTTTTT. Protein sequence: CASRGTAALF. The rearrangement links TRBV2 to TRBJ1-5, with 7 bases identical to TRBD1. This CDR3 has 10 amino acids. Germline loops: CDR1 SNHLY, CDR2 FYNNEI.

This clone was recorded a few times. The chain has TRBV14 and TRBJ2-5; possibly TRBD1 for D (6 bases). The CDR3 consists of 15 residues. CDR1 and CDR2 from the germline V gene are SGHDN and FVKESK. The V and J ends lost 0 bases and 5 bases respectively, with 13 bases between them. As DNA, the CDR3 is TGTGCCAGCAGCCAAGAAATCATCAGGGGCGAGACCCAGTACTTC. Protein: CASSQEIIRGETQYF.

The chain links TRBV9 to TRBJ1-1; D may be TRBD1 (6 bases). Germline assignment: CDR1 SGDLS and CDR2 YYNGEE. This CDR3 has 14 residues. V lost 4 bases and J lost 11, with 21 bases in between. In nucleotides, the CDR3 is TGTGCCAGCAGCCCCCGCTTAGGGGGGGTGGGCGCTTTCTTT. This gives the protein CASSPRLGGVGAFF. Drawing the rest from reference TRBV9 and TRBJ1-1, the complete variable domain is DSGVTQTPKHLITATGQRVTLRCSPRSGDLSVYWYQQSLDQGLQFLIQYYNGEERAKGNILERFSAQQFPDLHSELNLSSLELGDSALYFCASSPRLGGVGAFFGQGTRLTVV.

This clone is labeled as medium-sized. The chain combines TRBV4-1 with TRBJ2-7, with 8 bases that match TRBD2. The CDR3 totals 18 residues. The J segment lost 0 bases and the V segment lost 4 bases, leaving 14 bases of the junction unmatched. The germline V gene has CDR1 MGHRA and CDR2 YSYEKL. The CDR3 sequence: CASSPPGFWRGASYEQYF. CDR3 sequence (DNA): TGCGCCAGCAGCCCTCCAGGGTTCTGGCGGGGGGCCTCCTACGAGCAGTACTTC.

There are a few counts of this clone. The chain links TRBV2 to TRBJ1-2; D might be TRBD1 (5 bases). Germline V gives CDR1 SNHLY, CDR2 FYNNEI. V was cut by 6 bases and J by 4 bases, with 15 bases left in between. The CDR3 is made up of 14 amino acids. The CDR3 spells CASSLRVGGYGYTF. As DNA, the CDR3 is TGTGCCAGCAGCTTACGAGTCGGGGGCTATGGCTACACCTTC.

The chain uses TRBV4-1 and TRBJ2-3, with 9 bases fitting TRBD2. The CDR3 covers 16 residues. The V gene end was trimmed by 5 bases and the J gene end by 3 bases; junction bases not matched to a gene: 9. CDR1 is MGHRA, CDR2 YSYEKL, per germline. The CDR3 DNA follows: TGCGCCAGCAGCTCTTCAGGCGGGGGGGGAACAGATACGCAGTATTTT. Amino acids: CASSSSGGGGTDTQYF.

The rearrangement joins TRBV2 to TRBJ2-3; a possible D gene is TRBD1 (6 bases). Germline V lookup: CDR1 SNHLY, CDR2 FYNNEI. Trimming took off 5 bases at V and 2 bases at J, with 17 bases between the two ends. The CDR3 is made up of 16 amino acids. In DNA, the CDR3 is TGTGCCAGCAGTACCAGGGGCAGGGCAGTCACAGATACGCAGTATTTT. Translated: CASSTRGRAVTDTQYF.

The chain combines TRBV27 with TRBJ1-6; 9 nucleotides align to TRBD1. The CDR3 extends over 14 amino acids. From germline, CDR1 is MNHEY and CDR2 SMNVEV (reference sequence). Trimming cost V 9 bases and J 10 bases; bases outside gene matches: 10. DNA for the CDR3: TGTGCCAGAGCCTGTCGGGACAGGGAATCACCCCTCCACTTT. Encoded protein: CARACRDRESPLHF.

The sample holds one count of this clone. The J gene is TRBJ2-7, the V gene TRBV6-1; TRBD1 matches at 8 bases. Germline CDR1 is MNHNS and CDR2 is SASEGT. The CDR3 runs to 15 residues. The J segment lost 5 bases and the V segment lost 2 bases, leaving 8 bases of the junction unmatched. The CDR3 region is CASSERDRLTHEQYF. CDR3 bases: TGTGCCAGCAGTGAACGGGACAGGTTAACCCACGAGCAGTACTTC.

The chain recombines TRBV7-6 with TRBJ1-4; D remains unclear. There are 12 residues in the CDR3. V was pared by 10 bases and J by 8 bases, with 14 bases between. The germline V gene encodes CDR1 SGHVS and CDR2 FNYEAQ. The CDR3 nucleotides are TGTGCCATAAGAGGAGCGGGGGAAAAACTGTTTTTT. Encoded protein: CAIRGAGEKLFF. The full variable domain, rest sourced from reference TRBV7-6 and TRBJ1-4, is GAGVSQSPRYKVTKRGQDVALRCDPISGHVSLYWYRQALGQGPEFLTYFNYEAQQDKSGLPNDRFSAERPEGSISTLTIQRTEQRDSAMYRCAIRGAGEKLFFGSGTQLSVL.

J is TRBJ2-3 and V is TRBV9, with TRBD1 identical over 11 bases. V shed 2 bases, J shed 5 bases, and the junction held 4 bases outside the gene matches. The germline V gene encodes CDR1 SGDLS and CDR2 YYNGEE. The length of the CDR3 is 15 residues. The CDR3 here is CASSVGTGGIDTQYF. CDR3 DNA: TGTGCCAGCAGCGTTGGGACAGGGGGAATAGATACGCAGTATTTT.

This chain joins TRBV5-6 and TRBJ1-5; 8 bases align to TRBD1. This CDR3 contains 16 residues. Germline V lookup: CDR1 SGHDT, CDR2 YYEEEE. Trimming removed 2 bases from V and 1 base from J; junction bases left unmatched: 5. CDR3 coding DNA: TGTGCCAGCAGCTTCGGACAGGGCGGGAGCAATCAGCCCCAGCATTTT. Its protein product is CASSFGQGGSNQPQHF.

The gene calls are TRBV6-5 and TRBJ2-5, with TRBD2 as a possible D gene (6 bases). Per germline, CDR1 MNHEY and CDR2 SVGAGI. The CDR3 runs 16 residues. Between the trimmed V and J ends, which lost 0 bases and 5 bases, there was a span of 16 bases. This chain's CDR3 is CASSYSRNVGGETQYF. CDR3 sequence (DNA): TGTGCCAGCAGTTACTCGAGGAACGTTGGGGGGGAGACCCAGTACTTC.